Below, 32 T cell receptor beta chains from the same sample are listed, as sequenced in a study of tumor and adjacent non-tumor tissue in lung cancer. RNA was extracted from bulk tissue without any cell sorting. The library came from three nested PCR rounds adapted from ARM-PCR protocols. TCRdb analysed the multiplex PCR reads with MiXCR anew, one entry per CDR3 protein. Of under 150,000 distinct CDR3 sequences listed, roughly 66% were seen once; the top ten hold around a sixth. The source material was lung tumor tissue. The receptors shown here come from a man aged 60 to 75 with small cell lung cancer.

A word on this clonotype: A much larger clone differs from this one at a single base, so this may be a read error. The chain couples TRBV20-1 to TRBJ2-1; no clear D gene. The CDR3 runs to 15 residues. Germline V lookup: CDR1 DFQATT, CDR2 SNEGSKA (reference sequence). The CDR3, as DNA: TGCAGTGCTAAGGGAACAGCCGGGTCCTACAATGAGCGGTTCTTC. Translating it yields CSAKGTAGSYNERFF.

The V call is TRBV29-1, the J call TRBJ2-3; 10 positions match TRBD1. Germline CDR1 is SQVTM and CDR2 is ANQGSEA. The CDR3 is 14 residues long. Here the CDR3 reads CIGTGQGITDTQYF. Here the CDR3 DNA reads TGCATCGGTACGGGACAGGGGATCACAGATACGCAGTATTTT.

This clonotype was recorded only once. The chain joins TRBV6-5 to TRBJ1-6, with unresolved D. Trimming stripped 4 bases from V and 9 bases from J, with 19 bases between. The CDR3 runs 16 residues. From germline, CDR1 is MNHEY and CDR2 SVGAGI. The CDR3 protein is CASSSTRAAMGSPLHF. CDR3 nucleotides: TGTGCCAGCAGTTCCACTCGGGCAGCAATGGGTTCACCCCTCCACTTT.

V gene TRBV10-2 combines with J gene TRBJ2-5; weak D call: TRBD2 (6 bases). The CDR3 is 15 residues long. V lost 3 bases, J lost 3 bases, and 14 bases lay in between. The germline V gene has CDR1 WSHSY and CDR2 SAAADI. The CDR3 nucleotides are TGCGCCAGCAGTGACTCTGCGGGATTGGAAGAGACCCAGTACTTC. This gives the protein CASSDSAGLEETQYF.

Details on this clonotype: This may stem from a read error, because a much larger clone lies one nucleotide away. The chain links TRBV10-3 to TRBJ2-7; TRBD1 matches 10 bases. The CDR3 runs 14 residues. Germline V gives CDR1 ENHRY, CDR2 SYGVKD. Written as DNA, the CDR3 is TGTGACATCAGTGGCGGGACAGGGGTAGACGAGCAGTACGTC. Translation gives CDISGGTGVDEQYV.

Concerning this clonotype: At one boundary the junction diverges from the germline segment, which might be a read error. The chain links TRBV6-1 to TRBJ2-1, with TRBD2 matching 13 bases. The CDR3 extends over 19 amino acids. Germline V lookup: CDR1 MNHNS, CDR2 SASEGT. CDR3 DNA sequence: TGTGCCAGCACCCCCGGGATGACTAGCGGGAGGAGCTTCTACAAAGAGCAGTTCTTC. Protein: CASTPGMTSGRSFYKEQFF.

This clonotype came up once. The junction shows a germline mismatch at one end, possibly a read error. The J gene is TRBJ1-5, the V gene TRBV20-1, with TRBD1 matching 9 bases. There are 13 residues in the CDR3. CDR1 DFQATT and CDR2 SNEGSKA come from the germline V gene (reference sequence). The CDR3 region is CSAMDRGNQPQQF. DNA of the CDR3: TGCAGTGCTATGGACAGGGGCAATCAGCCCCAGCAATTT.

This clonotype was recorded many times. The chain links TRBV12-5 to TRBJ2-7; D gene ambiguous. Trimming pared 2 bases from V and 2 bases from J, leaving 16 bases between. The CDR3 runs to 16 residues. Germline CDR1 LGHNT, CDR2 FRNRAP. The CDR3 sequence: CASGLIGPKPPYEQYF. CDR3 nucleotides: TGTGCTAGTGGTTTGATTGGACCGAAACCCCCCTACGAGCAGTACTTC.

This clonotype was observed at least ten times. The chain is built from TRBV11-2 and TRBJ2-7; no reliable D call. V lost 3 bases and J 6 bases, leaving 9 bases between the germline ends. Germline CDR1 SGHAT, CDR2 FQNNGV. The CDR3 runs 12 residues. Here the CDR3 reads CASSFPFSEQYV. CDR3 DNA: TGTGCCAGCAGCTTCCCGTTCAGCGAGCAGTACGTC.

Details on this clonotype: One end of the junction fails to match germline, which may point to a read error. The gene calls are TRBV11-2 and TRBJ1-1, with unresolved D. Per the germline V gene, CDR1 is SGHAT and CDR2 is FQNNGV. The CDR3 extends over 14 amino acids. CDR3 DNA sequence: TGTGCCAGCAGTCCTTTGGGTTGGGAAACTGAAGCTCTCTTT. This encodes CASSPLGWETEALF.

The chain joins TRBV20-1 to TRBJ2-7, with D possibly TRBD1 on 5 matching bases. The CDR3 extends over 13 amino acids. CDR1 is DFQATT and CDR2 is SNEGSKA in the germline V gene (reference sequence). V shed 3 bases and J shed 2 bases, with 11 bases lying between them. Here the CDR3 reads CSARKTDTYEQYV. CDR3 sequence (DNA): TGCAGTGCTAGGAAGACGGACACCTACGAGCAGTACGTC.

The chain is built from TRBV21-1 and TRBJ1-5; the table's D gene call, TRBD1, was not cross checked with the DNA. TRBV21-1 corresponds to a pseudogene. CDR3 length equals 16 residues. DNA for the CDR3: TGTGCCAGCAGCATAGAAGGTGTCGGGGGAAGTCAGCCCCAGCATTTT. Translated: CASSIEGVGGSQPQHF.

Regarding this clonotype: This clone may be a read error of a much larger clone one base away. This chain uses TRBV6-5 with TRBJ2-2; TRBD2 matches 7 bases. CDR1 and CDR2 (germline): MNHEY, SVGAGI. This CDR3 has 19 amino acids. V lost 5 bases, J lost 3 bases, and 18 bases stayed unmatched. The CDR3 nucleotides read TGTGCCAGCAGTACACTGGGACTAACGGGAGCCTCGTACACCGGGGAGCTGTTTTTT. Protein sequence: CASSTLGLTGASYTGELFF.

With respect to this clonotype: Germline and junction disagree at one end, which may indicate a read error. This sequence joins TRBV4-1 and TRBJ2-1; D may be TRBD1 (6 bases). The CDR3 contains 18 residues. Germline lookup yields CDR1 MGHRA and CDR2 YSYEKL. In nucleotides, the CDR3 is TGCGCCAGCAGTCAGGATGATACGGGACATAACTCCCACAATGAACAGTTCTTC. Translated: CASSQDDTGHNSHNEQFF.

A word on this clonotype: A much larger clone differs from this one at a single base, so this may be a read error. This sequence joins TRBV6-6 and TRBJ2-3; D gene ambiguous. This CDR3 spans 14 amino acids. In germline, CDR1 is MNHNY, CDR2 SVGAGI (reference sequence). The CDR3 loop is CVSSYSKISDTQYF. Here the CDR3 DNA reads TGTGTCAGCAGTTACTCGAAAATCTCAGATACGCAGTATTTT.

This clonotype was observed many times. The rearrangement joins TRBV11-2 to TRBJ2-1, with D unclear. The CDR3 consists of 17 residues. Deletions cut 3 bases from V and 1 base from J, with 16 bases between. Germline-derived CDR1 and CDR2 are SGHAT and FQNNGV. The CDR3 nucleotides read TGTGCCAGCAGCTTGACCCCAGGCATACGTTCCTACAATGAGCAGTTCTTC. This codes for CASSLTPGIRSYNEQFF.

Notes on this clonotype: A much more abundant neighbour one base away suggests this may be a read error. The chain has TRBV20-1 and TRBJ2-3; D call uncertain. Between the trimmed V and J ends, which lost 0 bases and 6 bases, there was a span of 13 bases. The length of the CDR3 is 14 residues. Germline CDR1 is DFQATT and CDR2 is SNEGSKA (reference sequence). CDR3 residues: CSARDINGWDTQYF. The CDR3 DNA reads TGCAGTGCTAGAGATATAAACGGGTGGGATACGCAGTATTTT.

Note on this clonotype: The junction departs from the called germline gene at one end, perhaps through a read error. The genes are TRBV11-2 and TRBJ2-1; 7 nucleotides agree with TRBD2. CDR3 length: 13 residues. The germline V gene has CDR1 SGHAT and CDR2 FQNNGV. Written as DNA, the CDR3 is TGTGCCAGCAGCTTAGATCTGAACGGGAGGCATGCCTTC. This sequence encodes CASSLDLNGRHAF.

As regards this clonotype: This likely comes from a read error, as the CDR3 has no conserved phenylalanine or tryptophan at its end. This chain joins TRBV5-6 and TRBJ2-1, with 8 bases that match TRBD2. The germline V gene has CDR1 SGHDT and CDR2 YYEEEE. The CDR3 is 14 amino acids. V shed 1 base, J shed 7 bases, and the junction held 4 bases outside the gene matches. The CDR3 loop reads CASSLLAGRNEQFS. DNA for the CDR3: TGTGCCAGCAGCTTGCTAGCGGGTAGAAATGAGCAGTTCTCC.

This clonotype was picked up a small number of times. A much larger clone lies one base from this, so it may be a read error. The rearrangement joins TRBV5-1 to TRBJ2-1, with D tentatively TRBD1 or TRBD2 (5 bases each). CDR1 SGHRS and CDR2 YFSETQ come from the germline V gene. This CDR3 comprises 11 residues. V was clipped by 0 bases and J by 12 bases, with 7 bases between them. The CDR3 loop reads CASSLVGGQFF. CDR3 in DNA: TGCGCCAGCAGCTTGGTTGGGGGGCAGTTCTTC.

Only one count was recorded for this clonotype. The V and J genes are TRBV29-1 and TRBJ2-5; the match to TRBD1 covers 8 bases. The J segment lost 2 bases and the V segment lost 7 bases, leaving 3 bases of the junction unmatched. The CDR3 consists of 12 residues. Germline V gene data show CDR1 as SQVTM and CDR2 as ANQGSEA. This chain's CDR3 is CSDTGGQETQYF. In DNA form, the CDR3 reads TGCAGCGACACAGGGGGACAAGAGACCCAGTACTTC.

About this clonotype: With a much larger clone just one base away, this may be a read error. The J gene is TRBJ1-2, the V gene TRBV11-2; the match to TRBD1 covers 9 bases. Germline lookup yields CDR1 SGHAT and CDR2 FQNNGV. The CDR3 extends over 15 amino acids. J was trimmed by 7 bases and V by 5 bases; bases with no gene match: 11. The CDR3 region has the DNA TGTGCCAGCAGCCCCAAATGGACAGGGGACTGTGGCTACACCTTC. Translated, it gives CASSPKWTGDCGYTF.

The rearrangement joins TRBV29-1 to TRBJ1-2; the match to TRBD1 covers 7 bases. This CDR3 has 14 amino acids. After removal of 5 bases from V and 7 bases from J, the junction contained 13 bases not matched to a gene. Germline-derived CDR1 and CDR2 are SQVTM and ANQGSEA. The CDR3 DNA reads as TGCAGCGTTATCCGGGGCAGGGGGGGAGGTGGCTACACCTTC. Translation gives CSVIRGRGGGGYTF.

The chain combines TRBV6-1 with TRBJ2-1, with a tentative D call TRBD1 (5 bases). CDR1 and CDR2 (germline): MNHNS, SASEGT. The CDR3 covers 15 residues. With 6 bases removed from V and 4 bases from J, the gap between germline ends came to 16 bases. The CDR3 coding sequence is TGTGCCAGCAGCCATAGCAGGGCTCGGTACAATGAGCAGTTCTTC. This gives the protein CASSHSRARYNEQFF.

For this clonotype: A read error may account for a junction end that differs from germline. CDR3 sequence (DNA): TGTGTCAGCAGCTGGACTAGCGGGAGGGTAGAGACCCAGTACTTC. Residues: CVSSWTSGRVETQYF. The V gene is TRBV6-1, the J gene TRBJ2-5; TRBD2 aligns across 15 bases. Looked up from germline, CDR1 is MNHNS and CDR2 is SASEGT. This CDR3 region has 15 residues.

The rearrangement joins TRBV7-9 to TRBJ2-5; 9 bases line up with TRBD2. Per germline, CDR1 SEHNR and CDR2 FQNEAQ (reference sequence). This CDR3 spans 14 amino acids. V shed 5 bases, J shed 5 bases, and the junction held 6 bases outside the gene matches. In DNA, the CDR3 is TGTGCCAGCAGCCATAGCGGGAGTATCGAGACCCAGTACTTC. Encoded protein: CASSHSGSIETQYF.

This clonotype was seen only a few times. The V call is TRBV6-6, the J call TRBJ1-5, with a tentative D call TRBD1 (6 bases). The length of the CDR3 is 15 residues. Germline V lookup: CDR1 MNHNY, CDR2 SVGAGI (reference sequence). Trimming left V 5 bases short and J 2 bases short, with 13 bases between. For the CDR3, the DNA is TGTGCCAGCAGTGCTGGACAGCTCGGCAATCAGCCCCAGCATTTT. Protein sequence: CASSAGQLGNQPQHF.

This clonotype was seen more than once but under ten times. This chain links TRBV5-1 with TRBJ1-3; possible D gene TRBD1, 5 bases. Trimming cost V 4 bases and J 0 bases, with 11 bases left between them. Germline V lookup: CDR1 SGHRS, CDR2 YFSETQ. This CDR3 contains 15 residues. DNA for the CDR3: TGCGCCAGCAGCAAAGACGGGGGCTCTGGAAACACCATATATTTT. It is translated as CASSKDGGSGNTIYF.

About this clonotype itself: At one of its ends the junction is not consistent with the germline gene, which may arise from a read error. This sequence joins TRBV12-3 or TRBV12-4 and TRBJ2-4, with 8 bases that match TRBD1. CDR3 length: 16 amino acids. CDR3 region: CASSSMDRAGSDIQYF. CDR3 DNA: TGTGCCAGCAGCTCGATGGACAGGGCGGGATCGGACATACAGTACTTC.

With regard to this clonotype: At one end, the junction sequence differs from germline, possibly due to a read error. The rearrangement uses TRBV5-6 and TRBJ2-5; D unresolved. The CDR3 runs to 14 residues. CDR1 is SGHDT and CDR2 is YYEEEE in the germline V gene. CDR3 sequence (DNA): TGTGGCAGCAGCCCCTCGATGAACCAAGAGACCCAGTACTTC. It yields the protein CGSSPSMNQETQYF.

Turning to this clonotype: Sequence at one end of the junction differs from germline and may be a read error. The rearrangement uses TRBV30 and TRBJ1-2; unclear D gene. Germline loops: CDR1 GTSNPN, CDR2 SVGIG (reference sequence). The CDR3 spans 13 residues. CDR3 region: CPWSRASNYGYTF. The DNA for the CDR3 is TGTCCCTGGAGTAGGGCGTCTAACTATGGCTACACCTTC. Full variable domain (rest looked up from reference TRBV30 and TRBJ1-2): SQTIHQWPATLVQPVGSPLSLECTVEGTSNPNLYWYRQAAGRGLQLLFYSVGIGQISSEVPQNLSASRPQDRQFILSSKKLLLSDSGFYLCPWSRASNYGYTFGSGTRLTVV.

Comment on this clonotype: Germline and junction disagree at one end, which may indicate a read error. The V and J genes are TRBV20-1 and TRBJ2-7; 7 bases line up with TRBD1. From germline, CDR1 is DFQATT and CDR2 SNEGSKA (reference sequence). The CDR3 spans 13 residues. CDR3 DNA sequence: TGCAGTACTAGGCGAGGGGGCCTATACGAGCAGTACTTC. Encoded protein: CSTRRGGLYEQYF.